A single sample is the source of the 19 T cell receptor beta chains below, sequenced in a study of cytomegalovirus exposure and HLA in healthy donors. Both 60 Vbeta primers and 13 Jbeta primers went into the PCR. The assay was immunoSEQ multiplex PCR, and TCRdb's table has in-frame clones only and misses some. The profile shows some 150,000 clones, 72% of them singletons. Sequencing input: PBMCs. All receptors derive from a human donor in good health.

There are a few counts of this clone. The chain links TRBV29-1 to TRBJ2-3; TRBD2 matches at 7 bases. The CDR3 covers 14 residues. Trimming removed 1 base from V and 4 bases from J; junction bases left unmatched: 5. Germline V lookup: CDR1 SQVTM, CDR2 ANQGSEA. CDR3 amino acids: CSVEAAGRADTQYF. The CDR3 DNA sequence: TGCAGCGTTGAAGCGGCAGGGAGGGCAGATACGCAGTATTTT.

The genes are TRBV19 and TRBJ2-1, with a weak D call TRBD2 (6 bases). Trimming took off 4 bases at V and 3 bases at J, with 16 bases between the two ends. Germline-derived CDR1 and CDR2 are LNHDA and SQIVND (reference sequence). The CDR3 spans 16 residues. The CDR3 DNA follows: TGTGCCAGTAGTACCCCCCTCGCGGGGTTCTACAATGAGCAGTTCTTC. This gives the protein CASSTPLAGFYNEQFF.

This chain uses TRBV2 with TRBJ1-1; 10 positions agree with TRBD1. The CDR3 totals 14 residues. Germline assignment: CDR1 SNHLY and CDR2 FYNNEI. V shed 6 bases, J shed 2 bases, and the junction held 3 bases outside the gene matches. The CDR3 bases are TGTGCCAGCAGGGACAGGGGGTCCAACACTGAAGCTTTCTTT. Residues: CASRDRGSNTEAFF.

This clone turned up a few times. The genes are TRBV7-2 and TRBJ1-4; D gene uncertain. Trimming stripped 1 base from V and 0 bases from J, with 12 bases between. This CDR3 spans 17 amino acids. Germline CDR1 is SGHTA and CDR2 is FQGNSA. The CDR3 coding sequence is TGTGCCAGCAGCTTAGATGGGTACGCGGCAACTAATGAAAAACTGTTTTTT. Protein sequence: CASSLDGYAATNEKLFF.

V is TRBV6-5 and J is TRBJ1-2; no reliable D call. Germline assignment: CDR1 MNHEY and CDR2 SVGAGI. The CDR3 is 12 residues long. The V and J ends lost 6 bases and 0 bases respectively, with 5 bases between them. CDR3: CASRQSNYGYTF. Written as DNA, the CDR3 is TGTGCCAGCAGACAGTCTAACTATGGCTACACCTTC.

The chain uses TRBV21-1 and TRBJ2-2; the listed D gene, TRBD1, was not tested against the DNA. TRBV21-1 is recorded as a pseudogene. This CDR3 has 17 amino acids. CDR3 DNA sequence: TGTGCCAGCAGCAAAGATCACAGGGGGCTGGGCACCGGGGAGCTGTTTTTT. This codes for CASSKDHRGLGTGELFF.

A few counts support this clone. The CDR3 region is CASSSPGQGVGKAFF. CDR3 in DNA: TGTGCCAGTAGTTCACCTGGACAGGGTGTGGGAAAAGCTTTCTTT. The chain combines TRBV19 with TRBJ1-1; TRBD1 aligns across 8 bases. The V segment lost 5 bases and the J segment 9 bases; nucleotides outside the gene matches: 14. Germline V gives CDR1 LNHDA, CDR2 SQIVND (reference sequence). This CDR3 is 15 amino acids long.

The chain uses TRBV7-2 and TRBJ1-4; D is undetermined. V was clipped by 4 bases and J by 0 bases, with 9 bases between them. The CDR3 contains 15 residues. CDR1 is SGHTA and CDR2 is FQGNSA in the germline V gene. CDR3 bases: TGTGCCAGCAGCTCGCAGGTTGCAACTAATGAAAAACTGTTTTTT. Residues: CASSSQVATNEKLFF.

This clone was seen only once. The V gene is TRBV11-3, the J gene TRBJ2-7, with D perhaps TRBD1 (6 bases). This CDR3 region has 15 residues. Deletions cut 3 bases from V and 3 bases from J, with 15 bases between. Germline-derived CDR1 and CDR2 are SGHNT and YENEEA. CDR3 nucleotide sequence: TGTGCCAGCAGCTTGCAAACAGGGCAGAACTACGAGCAGTACTTC. It translates to CASSLQTGQNYEQYF.

The chain uses TRBV11-2 and TRBJ2-3, with 7 bases that match TRBD1. From germline, CDR1 is SGHAT and CDR2 FQNNGV. V was clipped by 4 bases and J by 2 bases; unmatched bases: 12. This CDR3 comprises 17 residues. CDR3 nucleotides: TGTGCCAGCAGCTCAAAGACCGGACAGGCCGACACAGATACGCAGTATTTT. Amino acid sequence: CASSSKTGQADTDTQYF.

The rearrangement joins TRBV5-6 to TRBJ2-5; TRBD1 matches at 12 bases. The end of the DNA aligns better with TRBJ2-7, so the J call may be wrong. CDR3 length equals 14 residues. Germline V gene sequence: CDR1 SGHDT, CDR2 YYEEEE. The DNA for the CDR3 is TGTGCCAGCAGCTACGGGACAGGGGGCAACGAGCAGTACTTC. It yields the protein CASSYGTGGNEQYF.

The chain employs TRBV7-3 and TRBJ2-7, with a weak D call TRBD1 (6 bases). CDR1 is SGHTA, CDR2 FQGTGA, per germline. The V gene lost 5 bases and the J gene lost 1 base, with 9 bases spanning the gap. The length of the CDR3 is 13 residues. The CDR3 nucleotides read TGTGCCAGCAGCCGGGACACTTCCTACGAGCAGTACTTC. Amino acid sequence: CASSRDTSYEQYF.

A few counts support this clone. The chain employs TRBV5-8 and TRBJ1-1, with a possible D match to TRBD1 (6 bases). This CDR3 has 15 amino acids. The germline gives CDR1 SGHTS, CDR2 YDEGEE. V lost 4 bases and J 5 bases, leaving 18 bases between the germline ends. CDR3 nucleotide sequence: TGTGCCAGCAGCCACCCAACAGGGCTGGGGACTGAAGCTTTCTTT. It encodes CASSHPTGLGTEAFF.

This clone was counted only a few times. The chain carries TRBV4-1 and TRBJ2-1, with TRBD1 identical over 12 bases. The V segment lost 0 bases and the J segment 2 bases; nucleotides outside the gene matches: 5. CDR3 length: 18 amino acids. Germline V gives CDR1 MGHRA, CDR2 YSYEKL. The CDR3 spells CASSQDLGTGGPYNEQFF. DNA for the CDR3: TGCGCCAGCAGCCAAGATTTAGGGACAGGGGGCCCCTACAATGAGCAGTTCTTC.

This rearrangement joins TRBV7-9 to TRBJ2-7; TRBD2 matches at 10 bases. Trimming cost V 1 base and J 1 base; bases outside gene matches: 7. The CDR3 has 17 residues. Germline lookup yields CDR1 SEHNR and CDR2 FQNEAQ (reference sequence). The CDR3 here is CASSLGTSGDRSYEQYF. CDR3 sequence (DNA): TGTGCCAGCAGCTTAGGAACTAGCGGGGATCGATCCTACGAGCAGTACTTC.

This clone has more than one count but fewer than ten. The chain employs TRBV19 and TRBJ2-7; TRBD1 matches at 7 bases. Germline CDR1 and CDR2: LNHDA and SQIVND (reference sequence). Unmatched junction bases numbered 10, after V lost 5 bases and J lost 3 bases. The CDR3 totals 15 residues. In nucleotides, the CDR3 is TGTGCCAGTAGTGAGGGGACAGAACTACTCTACGAGCAGTACTTC. This codes for CASSEGTELLYEQYF.

The chain uses TRBV9 and TRBJ2-7; 7 positions match TRBD2. CDR1 and CDR2 from the germline V gene are SGDLS and YYNGEE. Trimming at V came to 3 bases and at J to 1 base, leaving 4 bases not matched to a gene. This CDR3 has 14 residues. This chain's CDR3 is CASSAGGKSYEQYF. The CDR3 coding sequence is TGTGCCAGCAGCGCGGGGGGAAAGTCCTACGAGCAGTACTTC.

This rearrangement joins TRBV2 to TRBJ1-2, with 7 bases identical to TRBD1. V dropped 7 bases and J dropped 2; count of bases not matched to a gene: 4. The CDR3 is made up of 13 amino acids. Germline V CDR1 and CDR2: SNHLY, FYNNEI. For the CDR3, the DNA is TGTGCCAGCAACCCGACAGGGAACTATGGCTACACCTTC. As protein: CASNPTGNYGYTF.

This chain connects TRBV18 to TRBJ1-5; 7 nucleotides agree with TRBD1. The CDR3 extends over 15 amino acids. The germline V gene encodes CDR1 KGHSH and CDR2 LQKENI. With 6 bases clipped from V and 0 bases from J, the junction kept 5 bases outside the gene matches. In DNA, the CDR3 is TGTGCCAGCTCCCTCCAGGGGGATAGCAATCAGCCCCAGCATTTT. As protein: CASSLQGDSNQPQHF.